Presented here are 14 T cell receptor beta chains from one specimen sequenced in a study of blood T cells in healthy people across ages. PCR was performed a second time for about 7 to 11 cycles using a sample-barcoded 5' primer and a J-beta primer mix. TCRdb fed the 5' RACE reads into MiXCR, producing one record per CDR3 protein. The sample includes 590,000 or so distinct CDR3 sequences, approximately 30% seen only once; the top ten take about a sixth. Sequencing input: blood. Receptors were obtained from a woman of 80 years or more in good health.

This clonotype was picked up many times. V and J are TRBV27 and TRBJ1-2; the D is unclear. Germline V CDR1 and CDR2: MNHEY, SMNVEV (reference sequence). The CDR3 loop spans 16 amino acids. V was pared by 6 bases and J by 7 bases, with 24 bases between. CDR3 nucleotide sequence: TGTGCCAGCAGCCCCGTGCGACCGGCGGAGTTCGGTGGCTACACCTTC. Translating gives CASSPVRPAEFGGYTF.

This sequence joins TRBV6-2 or TRBV6-3 and TRBJ1-2; TRBD1 matches 7 bases. V lost 6 bases to trimming and J lost 1 base; unmatched junction nucleotides: 5. Germline assignment: CDR1 MNHEY and CDR2 SVGEGT. This CDR3 is 14 amino acids long. This chain's CDR3 is CASSYDRDNYGYTF. DNA for the CDR3: TGTGCCAGCAGCTATGACAGGGATAACTATGGCTACACCTTC.

Details on this clonotype: A much larger clone lies one base from this, so it may be a read error. The chain recombines TRBV7-9 with TRBJ1-2; no clear D. Germline values: CDR1 SEHNR, CDR2 FQNEAQ (reference sequence). This CDR3 is 12 amino acids long. The CDR3 nucleotides are TGTGCCGGCAGTATCGCTAACTATGGCTACACCTTC. Translating it yields CAGSIANYGYTF. Combining the CDR3 with reference TRBV7-9 and TRBJ1-2 gives the whole variable domain DTGVSQNPRHKITKRGQNVTFRCDPISEHNRLYWYRQTLGQGPEFLTYFQNEAQLEKSRLLSDRFSAERPKGSFSTLEIQRTEQGDSAMYLCAGSIANYGYTFGSGTRLTVV.

This clonotype has a count of ten or more. This sequence joins TRBV5-1 and TRBJ2-7, with a weak D call TRBD2 (5 bases). The V end was cut by 3 bases, the J end by 6 bases, with 10 bases between. The CDR3 extends over 12 amino acids. The germline gives CDR1 SGHRS, CDR2 YFSETQ. CDR3 nucleotides: TGCGCCAGCAGCTCCTTCGGGGTCGAGCAGTACTTC. Amino acids: CASSSFGVEQYF.

This clonotype was seen repeatedly, ten times or more. The chain carries TRBV7-9 and TRBJ2-5; 8 bases fit TRBD2. Germline CDR1 is SEHNR and CDR2 is FQNEAQ (reference sequence). The junction had 8 bases not matched to a gene; V was cut back by 2 bases and J by 6 bases. The CDR3 runs 15 residues. CDR3 in DNA: TGTGCCAGCAGCTTATACGGGGGGGCCGTAAAGACCCAGTACTTC. Its translation is CASSLYGGAVKTQYF.

The chain carries TRBV18 and TRBJ2-5; 8 nucleotides agree with TRBD1. The CDR3 loop spans 14 amino acids. V shed 3 bases and J 4 bases; nucleotides not matched to a gene: 4. Germline loops: CDR1 KGHSH, CDR2 LQKENI. CDR3: CASSPRTGLETQYF. Written as DNA, the CDR3 is TGTGCCAGCTCACCTAGGACAGGGTTAGAGACCCAGTACTTC.

The rearrangement joins TRBV2 to TRBJ1-2; the match to TRBD1 covers 8 bases. V lost 11 bases, J lost 5 bases, and 19 bases stayed unmatched. The CDR3 runs 16 residues. Germline CDR1 reads SNHLY; CDR2 reads FYNNEI. Here the CDR3 reads CASKRTGTDRRYGYTF. CDR3 DNA: TGTGCCTCTAAGAGGACAGGGACCGATCGACGGTATGGCTACACCTTC.

CDR3 amino acids: CASSLGGSLSYNEQFF. In DNA, the CDR3 is TGTGCCAGCAGCTTAGGTGGCAGCCTATCCTACAATGAGCAGTTCTTC. V and J are TRBV7-2 and TRBJ2-1; D is ambiguous. CDR1 is SGHTA, CDR2 FQGNSA, per germline. V was cut by 1 base and J by 1 base, with 11 bases left in between. This CDR3 comprises 16 residues. The variable domain in full, with the rest retrieved from reference TRBV7-2 and TRBJ2-1, is GAGVSQSPSNKVTEKGKDVELRCDPISGHTALYWYRQSLGQGLEFLIYFQGNSAPDKSGLPSDRFSAERTGGSVSTLTIQRTQQEDSAVYLCASSLGGSLSYNEQFFGPGTRLTVL.

The V gene is TRBV15, the J gene TRBJ1-1, with a weak D call TRBD1 (5 bases). CDR3 size: 15 residues. Germline values: CDR1 LNHNV, CDR2 YYDKDF (reference sequence). Between the trimmed V and J ends, which lost 0 bases and 5 bases, there was a span of 13 bases. In nucleotides, the CDR3 is TGTGCCACCAGCAGAGATGGGACCACGGGAACTGAAGCTTTCTTT. This sequence encodes CATSRDGTTGTEAFF.

This CDR3 is CSVAHRGPRSEQYF. The DNA for the CDR3 is TGCAGCGTTGCCCACAGGGGGCCCAGGAGTGAGCAGTACTTC. The genes are TRBV29-1 and TRBJ2-7; TRBD1 aligns across 9 bases. CDR3 length equals 14 residues. V gave up 4 bases and J gave up 7 bases; unmatched junction bases: 11. Looked up from germline, CDR1 is SQVTM and CDR2 is ANQGSEA.

This clonotype was observed many times. The CDR3 is CAITGGTGLTFYGYTF. For the CDR3, the DNA is TGTGCCATCACCGGAGGGACAGGCCTTACTTTCTATGGCTACACCTTC. The J gene is TRBJ1-2, the V gene TRBV10-3, with 8 nucleotides matching TRBD1. V lost 7 bases to trimming and J lost 4 bases; unmatched junction nucleotides: 14. In germline, CDR1 is ENHRY, CDR2 SYGVKD. This CDR3 contains 16 residues.

Details on this clonotype: A much larger clonotype is one base distant, so this may be a read error. V is TRBV12-3 or TRBV12-4 and J is TRBJ1-6; 9 bases are a match to TRBD1. CDR3 length: 14 residues. Trimming at V came to 6 bases and at J to 7 bases, leaving 4 bases not matched to a gene. For the CDR3, the DNA is TGTGCCAGCAGAGACGGACAGGGGAATTCACCCCTCCACTTT. This translates into CASRDGQGNSPLHF.

This clonotype was detected ten times or more. The rearrangement joins TRBV20-1 to TRBJ2-7; 12 nucleotides agree with TRBD1. This CDR3 contains 16 residues. CDR1 is DFQATT and CDR2 is SNEGSKA in the germline V gene (reference sequence). V was clipped by 0 bases and J by 6 bases; unmatched bases: 9. CDR3 DNA sequence: TGCAGTGCTAGAGATCCGAGGGGACAGGGGGCGGGCGAGCAGTACTTC. Protein: CSARDPRGQGAGEQYF.

This clonotype was detected ten times or more. This rearrangement joins TRBV4-1 to TRBJ2-7; TRBD1 might be the D (5 bases). Germline-derived CDR1 and CDR2 are MGHRA and YSYEKL. The CDR3 consists of 17 residues. Trimming shortened V by 2 bases and J by 5 bases, and 22 bases separated the two germline ends. The CDR3 reads CASSQLMVQAGRNEQYF. The CDR3 DNA reads TGCGCCAGCAGCCAACTCATGGTACAGGCTGGGCGGAACGAGCAGTACTTC.